This T cell receptor beta chain appears in the sequencing data of a study of cytomegalovirus exposure and HLA in healthy donors (dated by TCRdb to 2017 to 2019). Regarding the study in general: An earlier analysis of 587 of the donors reported 276 Gb of sequence data and 95 million to 120 million unique TCR beta sequences obtained from roughly 180 million T cells. An early release covering some 640 HLA-typed donors comprised 250 to 350 gigabases of sequencing data and roughly 85 million unique TCR sequences. The genetic ancestry cluster associated with self-reported Caucasian donors included over 65% of the 398 genotyped donors. The aim of the study was to test whether cataloging public T cell receptors could identify signatures of past pathogen exposure. Using immunosequencing, the study profiled T cell repertoires from 500 to 800 subjects and related those repertoires to cytomegalovirus serostatus. In addition to the first cohort of approximately 650 subjects, a separate validation cohort of approximately 120 different subjects was used. The study combined high-throughput TCR immunosequencing, statistical association of individual TCRs with disease status, and machine learning to predict cytomegalovirus infection status. A later analysis re-examined previously published TCR beta repertoires from more than 600 donors and added high-resolution HLA genotyping to investigate patterns of TCR occurrence. In the later analysis, no new phenotypic data were used to find candidate immune exposures; instead, reliance was placed on TCR beta sequences and their occurrence across donors. In an earlier analysis of more than 550 of the donors, high-throughput TCR beta sequencing was used to judge whether each TCR beta V gene segment behaved as functional or pseudogenic. Donor age, sex, ethnicity and CMV serostatus were compiled together with the repertoire data. Genome-wide SNP genotypes for about three fifths of the 666 donors were used in a later genetic analysis, which treated that subset as a discovery cohort. Every discovery cohort repertoire had been produced on one sequencing platform. Both class I and class II loci were covered by HLA typing, at four-digit resolution. The number of donors typed differed by locus, with roughly 629-640 for A, B, C, DRB1 and DQB1, over 500 for DQA1, about 610 for DPA1, and approximately 470 for DPB1. Because of strong linkage in the cohort, roughly five DR-DQ haplotypes were treated as single units for association and clustering. Among under 450 genotyped donors of the cohort, an average of 235,054 unique TCR beta nucleotide sequences were sequenced per donor, roughly 18% of them non-productive. Summary of the overall study and its limitations: Linkage disequilibrium might explain the correlated functional status among segregating V segments, but an unknown experimental factor could not be ruled out. A further reported finding was that TCR beta sequences accurately predicted the HLA-A and HLA-B alleles for most subjects in the first cohort. A later genetic analysis associated a missense DCLRE1C variant with V-gene and J-gene trimming of TCR beta chains, and an independent cohort replicated the association. Assigning TCR associations to individual alleles was difficult when HLA alleles, especially DR and DQ, strongly co-occurred. Immune exposure information for the cohort was limited to CMV serostatus. The classifier was reported to diagnose cytomegalovirus status with high specificity and sensitivity in both the original and validation cohorts. Compared with equally common non-associated chains, HLA-associated TCR beta chains in a later analysis were more clonally expanded and had lower generation probabilities. Broadly in line with IMGT annotations, most TCR beta V segments showed up in productive rearrangements about 87% or about 30% of the time in an earlier analysis of under 700 of the donors. Because counts were too low, approximately 18 rarely observed V segments, including chromosome 9 orphons, were excluded from the earlier analysis of 587 of the donors. In the study, around 150 TCR beta chains were listed as associated with cytomegalovirus. Because HLA typing was missing for some donors at each locus, association tests included only the typed subset. The cohort was sequenced for TCR beta chains only, and without alpha or paired-chain data the features that could be detected were limited. Across donors, most TCR sequences were observed very rarely, whereas some public TCRs were present in many individuals. Compared with the 666-donor mean, donors in an Asian-associated ancestry cluster had fewer N-insertions in productive TCRs, according to a later genetic analysis. According to a later analysis, most CMV-associated TCR beta chains appeared to be HLA-restricted, and the HLA associations seemed to be driven largely by CMV exposure. A later analysis reported that several top co-occurrence clusters appeared linked to parvovirus B19, influenza, CMV and Epstein-Barr virus. A later analysis associated around 16,000 TCR beta sequences with specific HLA alleles at a false discovery rate of 0.05. In vitro tests confirmed that a few of the cytomegalovirus-associated TCR beta chains recognize cytomegalovirus antigens. According to a later analysis, TCR association rates differed among HLA loci, with DRB1 alleles showing the most associated TCRs and HLA-C alleles showing the fewest. It was suggested by the authors that the approach could potentially be generalized to other disease states and immunological phenotypes. A cluster of highly shared sequence variants was judged likely to represent a technical artifact of the sequencing pipeline. Roughly uniform sequencing depth across donors was assumed in presence/absence analyses, although this assumption may not hold. The 87-base-pair reads could not distinguish some IMGT-functional V segments, including TRBV6-2 and TRBV6-3, so those segments were excluded.

Library creation used the immunoSEQ multiplex PCR assay. For the multiplex PCR, a mixture combining 60 forward primers for TCR Vbeta segments and 13 reverse primers for TCR Jbeta segments was used. Amplification of the CDR3 region of rearranged TCR beta genes was performed with a multiplex PCR assay on genomic DNA. The amplified TCR beta libraries were sequenced on the Illumina HiSeq System as 87-base-pair reads. As for how the authors treated the data: A later analysis counted tens of millions of unique TCR beta chains across the 700 or so repertoires, and some 11 million of these chains were shared by at least two donors. A nearest-neighbor algorithm error-corrected the raw reads and collapsed the reads into unique sequences, merging closely related sequences to remove PCR and sequencing errors. CDR3 sequences were aligned to IMGT reference sequences to assign V, D and J gene segments. Each retained sequence needed at least a six-nucleotide match to both a V gene segment and a J gene segment. A rearrangement counted as productive if the CDR3 had no stop codons and remained in frame with V and J, and every other rearrangement counted as non-productive. Following IMGT convention, CDR3 was defined as the stretch from the second conserved V-encoded cysteine up to the conserved J-encoded phenylalanine. The earlier analysis of 500 to 750 of the donors excluded any sequence lacking an unambiguous match to a single V gene segment. In an earlier analysis of several hundred of the donors, V segments were called functional above 56.7% productive rearrangements and were called segregating when the between-donor standard deviation exceeded 5%. A statistical classification framework was built to diagnose cytomegalovirus status from the catalog of TCR beta chain sequences. V and J gene assignment, in a later analysis, came from comparing TCR nucleotide sequences with IMGT/GENE-DB human TR gene sequences. The TCRdist pipeline was used in a later analysis to assign CDR3 sequences and most-parsimonious VDJ recombination scenarios. In a later analysis, each TCR beta chain was defined by its CDR3 amino acid sequence together with its V-gene family, and reads lacking a unique V-gene family were excluded. A later analysis removed nearly 600 highly shared, low-generation-probability nucleotide sequences to deal with suspected cross-contamination and a sequencing artifact. A later analysis calculated a clonal expansion index for each public chain from normalized within-repertoire ranks of inferred template counts. Generation probabilities in a later analysis came from a VDJ recombination model fitted to out-of-frame rearrangements, and those results were checked against IGoR. In a later analysis, TCR-TCR, TCR-HLA and TCR-CMV co-occurrence was scored with hypergeometric tests, and a repertoire-size bias correction was applied to TCR pairs. False discovery rates were estimated in a later analysis by permuting HLA or CMV assignments 20 times. In a later analysis, co-occurring TCRs were grouped using DBSCAN, and TCRdist sequence similarity was added for clustering within HLA-allele-positive subsets. Repertoires with fewer than 30,000 or more than 120,000 public chains were left out of co-occurrence clustering, as were several repertoires with anomalous nucleotide sharing. Entries here come from immuneACCESS through TCRdb and include only in-frame sequences with V and J called. Some clones fail to appear in such tables; in the studies checked, an unresolved V gene covers under half of the shortfall, and the cause of the remainder is unknown. That table is the source of V, J and clone size, and D and trimming were worked out from the DNA. The sample records approximately 65,000 clones, almost 70% of which are singletons. The leading ten clones occupy about 17% of the sample.

The cohort consisted of 666 healthy bone marrow donors. All cohort members were sampled while nominally healthy, although unrecorded immune exposures were likely present. The donor tested CMV seropositive, placing the donor among the approximately 310 seropositive members of the cohort. A peripheral blood sample was provided by each donor, and peripheral blood mononuclear cells were used for TCR beta sequencing. The Qiagen DNeasy Blood Extraction Kit was used to extract genomic DNA from the blood cell samples. The CDR3 numbers 11 residues from cysteine through phenylalanine. The sequence is cut down to CDR3 DNA, 33 bases in frame from base 1. V and J are truncated by 6 bases and 4 bases respectively, leaving an intervening sequence of 7 bases. CDR1 SGHTA and CDR2 FQGNSA are derived from the germline V gene. This clone was counted only a few times. The clone's antigen remains unknown. Per-base qualities were not stored, and no clone one base away is much larger.

The chain is made from TRBV7-2 and TRBJ2-7; no confident D gene assignment can be made. The sequencing input was PBMCs. The origin of this receptor is a man in his forties or fifties in good health and CMV-seropositive. The nucleotide sequence is given as TGTGCCAGCAGATTCGGGTACGAGCAGTACTTC. It encodes CASRFGYEQYF.